The 3 T cell receptor beta chains in this list originate from one sample, sequenced in a study of early T cells in non-severe SARS-CoV-2 infection. TCRdb redid the calling of the 5' RACE reads with MiXCR, one entry per CDR3 protein. This sample has over 85,000 distinct CDR3 sequences; 16% occur once, and the top ten carry about 1.3%. Sequenced material: whole blood. The receptors stem from an adult who was a healthcare worker with PCR-confirmed SARS-CoV-2 infection or an uninfected control (not recorded which).

A few counts support this clonotype. The chain couples TRBV11-2 to TRBJ2-1; 9 bases agree with TRBD2. CDR3 length: 13 amino acids. Germline values: CDR1 SGHAT, CDR2 FQNNGV. CDR3 in amino acids: CASSGTSINEQFF. The CDR3, as DNA: TGTGCGTCTTCCGGGACTAGCATTAATGAGCAGTTCTTC.

The chain recombines TRBV11-2 with TRBJ2-1, with a weak D call TRBD2 (6 bases). The CDR3 is made up of 16 amino acids. CDR1 and CDR2 from the germline V gene are SGHAT and FQNNGV. Deletions cut 4 bases from V and 8 bases from J, with 21 bases between. In DNA form, the CDR3 reads TGTGCCAGCAGCTCTCGACTAGGATACACGGTAGATGAGCAGTTCTTC. Translation: CASSSRLGYTVDEQFF.

This clonotype was seen a handful of times. J is TRBJ2-2 and V is TRBV7-2; possibly TRBD1 for D (5 bases). This CDR3 comprises 18 residues. Germline CDR1 and CDR2: SGHTA and FQGNSA. Trimming cost V 5 bases and J 7 bases, with 26 bases left between them. This CDR3 reads CASSIKSQGPIWIGELFF. The CDR3 DNA follows: TGTGCCAGCAGCATAAAGTCCCAGGGTCCGATATGGATCGGGGAGCTGTTTTTT.